Each of the 16 T cell receptor beta chains below was sequenced from the same sample in a study of cytomegalovirus exposure and HLA in healthy donors (dated by TCRdb to 2015 to 2018). The method was the immunoSEQ multiplex PCR assay. For the multiplex PCR, a mixture combining 60 forward primers for TCR Vbeta segments and 13 reverse primers for TCR Jbeta segments was used. TCRdb's version of the immuneACCESS table is confined to in-frame rearrangements and falls short of the full clone set. An unresolved V gene accounts for under half of the shortfall where checked; the remainder is of unknown origin. The sample table contains nearly 100,000 clones; only one count was recorded for roughly 10% of them. Of the sample, around 5% falls within the top ten clones. Sequenced input: PBMCs. These receptors all come from a man aged 50 to 60 in good health and CMV-seropositive.

There are a few counts of this clone. V usage is TRBV2 and J usage is TRBJ1-2, with D perhaps matching TRBD1 (6 bases). Trimming left V 2 bases short and J 6 bases short, with 7 bases between. Germline lookup yields CDR1 SNHLY and CDR2 FYNNEI. The CDR3 consists of 12 residues. This CDR3 is CASSEQGNGYTF. The CDR3 DNA sequence: TGTGCCAGCAGTGAACAGGGGAATGGCTACACCTTC.

Only a few counts were recorded for this clone. This rearrangement joins TRBV28 to TRBJ2-7, with TRBD1 matching over 8 bases. The CDR3 covers 14 residues. V gave up 2 bases and J gave up 7 bases; unmatched junction bases: 7. In germline, CDR1 is MDHEN, CDR2 SYDVKM. The CDR3 region has the DNA TGTGCCAGCAGTTTAAGGCAGGGGGCGAGGGAGCAGTACTTC. Translation gives CASSLRQGAREQYF.

J is TRBJ2-1 and V is TRBV2, with D unclear. From germline, CDR1 is SNHLY and CDR2 FYNNEI. Between the trimmed V and J ends, which lost 2 bases and 10 bases, there was a span of 9 bases. The CDR3 runs 12 residues. In DNA, the CDR3 is TGTGCCAGCAGTGAACGGCGGTTAGAGCAGTTCTTC. This sequence encodes CASSERRLEQFF.

This clone has just a few counts. The V call is TRBV7-2, the J call TRBJ2-7; D may be TRBD1 or TRBD2 (5 bases each). Germline V gives CDR1 SGHTA, CDR2 FQGNSA. This CDR3 comprises 14 residues. Trimming shortened V by 5 bases and J by 3 bases, and 14 bases separated the two germline ends. The CDR3 loop reads CASSIGARDYEQYF. CDR3 nucleotide sequence: TGTGCCAGCAGCATAGGGGCGAGGGACTACGAGCAGTACTTC. The full variable domain, rest sourced from reference TRBV7-2 and TRBJ2-7, is GAGVSQSPSNKVTEKGKDVELRCDPISGHTALYWYRQSLGQGLEFLIYFQGNSAPDKSGLPSDRFSAERTGGSVSTLTIQRTQQEDSAVYLCASSIGARDYEQYFGPGTRLTVT.

The chain carries TRBV7-2 and TRBJ1-5; tentatively, D is TRBD1 (6 bases). Trimming took off 5 bases at V and 3 bases at J, with 14 bases between the two ends. The CDR3 spans 15 residues. Looked up from germline, CDR1 is SGHTA and CDR2 is FQGNSA. The CDR3 region is CASSGRGQLNQPQHF. CDR3 DNA sequence: TGTGCCAGCAGCGGGAGAGGACAGCTCAATCAGCCCCAGCATTTT.

This clone showed up just a few times. V gene TRBV30 combines with J gene TRBJ2-5; possible D gene TRBD2, 5 bases. The CDR3 spans 18 residues. The V gene lost 4 bases and the J gene lost 5 bases, with 29 bases spanning the gap. Germline CDR1 GTSNPN, CDR2 SVGIG (reference sequence). Here the CDR3 DNA reads TGTGCCTGGACCCGGGCGGGTGCCGCGCGGAATTTAGGCGAGACCCAGTACTTC. Protein sequence: CAWTRAGAARNLGETQYF.

The rearrangement joins TRBV6-6 to TRBJ2-1, with TRBD2 identical over 7 bases. This CDR3 is 15 amino acids long. The trim removed 0 bases at V and 6 bases at J, leaving 5 bases unmatched. Germline V lookup: CDR1 MNHNY, CDR2 SVGAGI (reference sequence). This CDR3 is CASSYSGAGSNEQFF. The CDR3 DNA follows: TGTGCCAGCAGTTACTCCGGAGCGGGAAGCAATGAGCAGTTCTTC.

V usage is TRBV7-9 and J usage is TRBJ1-1; D unresolved. Germline CDR1 reads SEHNR; CDR2 reads FQNEAQ (reference sequence). The CDR3 is made up of 14 amino acids. Trimming left V 5 bases short and J 11 bases short, with 21 bases between. CDR3 in DNA: TGTGCCAGCAGCCGGAGCGGCGGGATGTTGCAGGCTTTCTTT. This translates into CASSRSGGMLQAFF.

This clone was detected only a few times. The chain couples TRBV30 to TRBJ2-7; TRBD2 aligns across 10 bases. J lost 2 bases, V lost 0 bases, and 13 bases had no gene match. The CDR3 has 18 residues. CDR1 and CDR2 (germline): GTSNPN, SVGIG (reference sequence). The CDR3 nucleotides read TGTGCCTGGAGTGTACGGACTAGCGGAGCAGAAGTTCCCTACGAGCAGTACTTC. Protein: CAWSVRTSGAEVPYEQYF. The variable domain in full, with the rest retrieved from reference TRBV30 and TRBJ2-7, is SQTIHQWPATLVQPVGSPLSLECTVEGTSNPNLYWYRQAAGRGLQLLFYSVGIGQISSEVPQNLSASRPQDRQFILSSKKLLLSDSGFYLCAWSVRTSGAEVPYEQYFGPGTRLTVT.

The chain employs TRBV27 and TRBJ2-1, with a weak D call TRBD1 (6 bases). V lost 2 bases, J lost 5 bases, and 13 bases lay in between. This CDR3 contains 15 residues. CDR1 and CDR2 from the germline V gene are MNHEY and SMNVEV (reference sequence). This chain's CDR3 is CASSLGGRWDNEQFF. CDR3 in DNA: TGTGCCAGCAGTTTAGGGGGCCGGTGGGACAATGAGCAGTTCTTC.

The chain links TRBV10-2 to TRBJ1-1; D remains ambiguous. CDR1 is WSHSY and CDR2 is SAAADI in the germline V gene. The V gene lost 2 bases and the J gene lost 2 bases, with 12 bases spanning the gap. The CDR3 is made up of 15 amino acids. Written as DNA, the CDR3 is TGCGCCAGCAGTGAGAGGGCGGGATTTAACACTGAAGCTTTCTTT. It encodes CASSERAGFNTEAFF.

This clone was detected only a few times. The chain carries TRBV4-3 and TRBJ2-3, with 13 nucleotides matching TRBD2. Germline V lookup: CDR1 LGHNA, CDR2 YSLEER. This CDR3 is 17 amino acids long. V was clipped by 0 bases and J by 2 bases; unmatched bases: 2. The CDR3 spells CASSQEGLAGPTDTQYF. CDR3 DNA sequence: TGCGCCAGCAGCCAAGAGGGACTAGCGGGGCCCACAGATACGCAGTATTTT.

This clone occurred a few times. The J gene is TRBJ2-1, the V gene TRBV30; tentative D call: TRBD1 (6 bases). CDR1 is GTSNPN and CDR2 is SVGIG in the germline V gene (reference sequence). CDR3 length: 13 amino acids. With 1 base removed from V and 4 bases from J, the gap between germline ends came to 8 bases. CDR3 loop: CAWSGDKYNEQFF. The CDR3 DNA follows: TGTGCCTGGAGTGGGGACAAATACAATGAGCAGTTCTTC.

In this sample, this clone turned up a few times. This chain uses TRBV28 with TRBJ2-5; D is undetermined. The J call may not be correct, given that the DNA end is closer to TRBJ2-7. Germline lookup yields CDR1 MDHEN and CDR2 SYDVKM. The CDR3 is made up of 12 amino acids. The CDR3 bases are TGTGCCAGCAGTTTGAACCCCTACGAGCAGTACTTC. Encoded protein: CASSLNPYEQYF.

This clone has just a few counts. The chain joins TRBV6-5 to TRBJ1-2; perhaps TRBD1 as D (6 bases). V dropped 6 bases and J dropped 4 bases, with 15 bases sitting between them. CDR1 is MNHEY and CDR2 is SVGAGI in the germline V gene. The CDR3 covers 14 residues. CDR3 coding DNA: TGTGCCAGCAGCCCCGGGACACACGGCTATGGCTACACCTTC. Protein sequence: CASSPGTHGYGYTF.

This clone has more than one count but fewer than ten. The chain has TRBV30 and TRBJ2-1, with TRBD1 matching 7 bases. Germline CDR1 GTSNPN, CDR2 SVGIG (reference sequence). CDR3 length: 14 residues. V dropped 4 bases and J dropped 5; count of bases not matched to a gene: 8. The CDR3 loop reads CAWKGQELNNEQFF. The CDR3 DNA follows: TGTGCCTGGAAAGGACAGGAGCTCAACAATGAGCAGTTCTTC.